This T cell receptor beta chain was captured in a study of response to subunit inactivated influenza vaccine. The CDR3 spans 15 residues. Germline CDR1 and CDR2: GTSNPN and SVGIG (reference sequence). Trimming cost V 0 bases and J 0 bases, with 9 bases left between them. TCRdb independently ran MiXCR on the RT-PCR reads; one entry per CDR3 protein. Of hundreds of thousands of distinct CDR3 sequences in the sample, about a sixth were seen once. In the case of this clonotype: Its antigen is still unknown.

Whole-study findings and limits: New T cells are recruited in small numbers by each seasonal influenza vaccination, according to the authors' suggestion.

The sequenced sample was PBMCs from blood, obtained approximately 12 days after vaccination. The sequence was obtained from a man over 45 who received an inactivated influenza vaccine. The rearrangement uses TRBV30 and TRBJ2-1; no clear D. The CDR3 loop is CAWSVRPFSYNEQFF. The DNA of the CDR3 is TGTGCCTGGAGTGTACGGCCGTTCTCCTACAATGAGCAGTTCTTC.